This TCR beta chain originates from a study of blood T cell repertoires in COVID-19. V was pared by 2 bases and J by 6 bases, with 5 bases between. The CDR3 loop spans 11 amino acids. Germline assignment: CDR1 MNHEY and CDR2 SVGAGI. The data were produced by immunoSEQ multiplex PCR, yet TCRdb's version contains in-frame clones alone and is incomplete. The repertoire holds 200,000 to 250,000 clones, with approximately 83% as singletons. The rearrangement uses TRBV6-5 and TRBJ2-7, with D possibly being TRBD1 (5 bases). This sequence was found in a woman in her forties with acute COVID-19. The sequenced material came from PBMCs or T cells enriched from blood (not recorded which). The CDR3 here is CASSYQGEQYF. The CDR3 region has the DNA TGTGCCAGCAGTTACCAGGGCGAGCAGTACTTC.